The 32 T cell receptor beta chains in this list originate from one sample, sequenced in a study of CD4 T cells in relation to SARS-CoV-2 and coronaviruses. The repertoire was sequenced with immunoSEQ multiplex PCR; TCRdb's copy has only in-frame clones and lacks some. The data hold some 40,000 clones, with over 75% observed a single time. Antigens for these TCRs are unknown. The sample taken for sequencing was memory CD4+ T cells from PBMCs, cultured in vitro. These receptors were taken from an adult with COVID-19.

The rearrangement links TRBV10-3 to TRBJ1-1, with a tentative D call TRBD1 (5 bases). The CDR3 runs to 12 residues. Trimming pared 9 bases from V and 7 bases from J, leaving 15 bases between. The germline CDR1 and CDR2 sequences are ENHRY and SYGVKD. CDR3 sequence (DNA): TGTGCCATAGGGACCAGGGATGGTGAAGCTTTCTTT. Its translation is CAIGTRDGEAFF.

The chain couples TRBV27 to TRBJ2-7; 9 bases fit TRBD1. Germline CDR1 MNHEY, CDR2 SMNVEV (reference sequence). V was clipped by 4 bases and J by 7 bases; unmatched bases: 5. This CDR3 spans 13 amino acids. CDR3 in amino acids: CASSSWDRDEQYF. CDR3 nucleotides: TGTGCCAGCAGTTCCTGGGACAGGGATGAGCAGTACTTC.

For this clone: One junction end disagrees with the germline gene, perhaps due to a read error. This chain links TRBV4-2 with TRBJ2-1; TRBD1 matches 8 bases. This CDR3 region has 16 residues. Germline-derived CDR1 and CDR2 are LGHNA and YNFKEQ. In DNA, the CDR3 is TGTGCCAGCAGCCAAGTCACACCTTTAGCGACAGGGGAGCTGGTCTTC. Amino acids: CASSQVTPLATGELVF.

This clone was seen once. CDR3 bases: TGCGCCAGCAGCTTGGAGGCGGGGGGAGCAGGAACTGAAGCTTTCTTT. Translation gives CASSLEAGGAGTEAFF. This chain links TRBV5-1 with TRBJ1-1, with TRBD1 as a possible D gene (5 bases). This CDR3 is built from 16 residues. Trimming left V 0 bases short and J 5 bases short, with 17 bases between. Per the germline V gene, CDR1 is SGHRS and CDR2 is YFSETQ.

This clone was detected only a few times. The chain uses TRBV2 and TRBJ2-7; TRBD1 matches at 8 bases. The V gene end was trimmed by 6 bases and the J gene end by 5 bases; junction bases not matched to a gene: 6. Looked up from germline, CDR1 is SNHLY and CDR2 is FYNNEI. The CDR3 runs to 13 residues. The CDR3 region is CASSLGQGNEQYF. The CDR3 DNA reads TGTGCCAGCAGCCTCGGACAGGGCAACGAGCAGTACTTC.

V usage is TRBV12-3 or TRBV12-4 and J usage is TRBJ1-4, with D unresolved. Trimming took 1 base from V and 10 from J, leaving 4 bases between them. The CDR3 covers 11 residues. In DNA, the CDR3 is TGTGCCAGCAGTTTAGGAGGAAAACTGTTTTTT. It is translated as CASSLGGKLFF.

V is TRBV5-1 and J is TRBJ1-1; TRBD1 matches 9 bases. Per germline, CDR1 SGHRS and CDR2 YFSETQ. The V segment lost 4 bases and the J segment 4 bases; nucleotides outside the gene matches: 5. The CDR3 contains 14 residues. CDR3 protein: CASSATGGLTEAFF. CDR3 nucleotide sequence: TGCGCCAGCAGCGCGACAGGGGGGCTCACTGAAGCTTTCTTT.

The genes are TRBV24-1 and TRBJ2-1, with 7 positions matching TRBD1. With V trimmed by 4 bases and J by 12 bases, 17 bases remained unmatched. Germline V CDR1 and CDR2: KGHDR, SFDVKD. The CDR3 runs to 16 residues. The CDR3 loop is CATSDQTGQTRAVQFF. For the CDR3, the DNA is TGTGCCACCAGTGACCAGACAGGGCAGACGCGGGCCGTGCAGTTCTTC.

The chain joins TRBV4-1 to TRBJ2-3; D ambiguous. In germline, CDR1 is MGHRA, CDR2 YSYEKL. The CDR3 has 12 amino acids. V lost 1 base and J lost 4, with 3 bases in between. CDR3 sequence: CASSQVSDTQYF. CDR3 bases: TGCGCCAGCAGCCAAGTGTCAGATACGCAGTATTTT.

This chain connects TRBV12-3 or TRBV12-4 to TRBJ1-1; no clear D. Trimming removed 6 bases from V and 1 base from J, with 9 bases in between. This CDR3 has 13 residues. The CDR3 sequence is CASSPAWNTEAFF. The CDR3 DNA follows: TGTGCCAGCAGCCCCGCCTGGAACACTGAAGCTTTCTTT.

This chain links TRBV28 with TRBJ1-5; a weak D match, TRBD1 (6 bases). Trimming removed 3 bases from V and 6 bases from J, with 15 bases in between. CDR1 and CDR2 (germline): MDHEN, SYDVKM. The length of the CDR3 is 15 residues. The CDR3 spells CASSFSRGSGQPQHF. CDR3 nucleotides: TGTGCCAGCAGTTTTTCGAGGGGGTCCGGTCAGCCCCAGCATTTT. Using reference TRBV28 and TRBJ1-5 for the parts outside the CDR3, the full variable domain is DVKVTQSSRYLVKRTGEKVFLECVQDMDHENMFWYRQDPGLGLRLIYFSYDVKMKEKGDIPEGYSVSREKKERFSLILESASTNQTSMYLCASSFSRGSGQPQHFGDGTRLSIL.

DNA of the CDR3: TGTGCCACCAGTAGTGCAGGGGGCGAAAAAGACGGTCAGCCCCAGCATTTT. Its protein product is CATSSAGGEKDGQPQHF. V usage is TRBV24-1 and J usage is TRBJ1-5; 8 bases align to TRBD1. CDR3 length: 17 amino acids. The germline V gene has CDR1 KGHDR and CDR2 SFDVKD. V shed 6 bases, J shed 6 bases, and the junction held 15 bases outside the gene matches.

This sequence joins TRBV3-1 (or the pseudogene TRBV3-2) and TRBJ2-7, with D maybe TRBD2 (6 bases). V was pared by 4 bases and J by 4 bases, with 14 bases between. The CDR3 is made up of 14 amino acids. CDR1 and CDR2 (germline): LGHDT, YNNKEL (reference sequence). The CDR3 DNA sequence: TGTGCCAGCAGCCGACCGGGCGGGGCATACGAGCAGTACTTC. Translated, it gives CASSRPGGAYEQYF.

This chain joins TRBV2 and TRBJ2-3, with unresolved D. Per the germline V gene, CDR1 is SNHLY and CDR2 is FYNNEI. V was shortened by 2 bases and J by 5 bases, with 8 bases between the two germline ends. This CDR3 is built from 13 residues. CDR3 loop: CASSENREDTQYF. CDR3 in DNA: TGTGCCAGCAGTGAAAATAGGGAAGATACGCAGTATTTT.

The J gene is TRBJ2-7, the V gene TRBV3-1 (or the pseudogene TRBV3-2); maybe TRBD1 (5 bases). The CDR3 has 12 amino acids. The V gene lost 3 bases and the J gene lost 4 bases, with 7 bases spanning the gap. Germline CDR1 LGHDT, CDR2 YNNKEL (reference sequence). CDR3 in amino acids: CASSQTAYEQYF. The CDR3 region has the DNA TGTGCCAGCAGCCAGACAGCTTACGAGCAGTACTTC.

The chain joins TRBV7-3 to TRBJ1-2; TRBD1 might be the D (6 bases). The CDR3 extends over 15 amino acids. CDR1 is SGHTA and CDR2 is FQGTGA in the germline V gene. Trimming pared 9 bases from V and 5 bases from J, leaving 22 bases between. CDR3 sequence: CARPKGQGRGYGYTF. CDR3 in DNA: TGTGCCAGACCAAAAGGCCAGGGGCGGGGATATGGCTACACCTTC.

This chain connects TRBV6-1 to TRBJ2-3; weak D call: TRBD2 (6 bases). CDR1 is MNHNS and CDR2 is SASEGT in the germline V gene. The length of the CDR3 is 13 residues. Trimming cost V 2 bases and J 6 bases, with 9 bases left between them. The CDR3 DNA reads TGTGCCAGCAGTGAACGGGGGATTGATACGCAGTATTTT. Its protein is CASSERGIDTQYF.

The chain has TRBV6-4 and TRBJ2-3; 7 nucleotides match TRBD2. V trimming: 6 bases; J trimming: 0 bases; junction bases outside the gene matches: 6. CDR3 length: 15 residues. The V gene's germline CDR1 is MRHNA and CDR2 SNTAGT. Here the CDR3 reads CASSTDSGSTDTQYF. The CDR3 DNA follows: TGTGCCAGCAGCACTGATAGCGGGAGCACAGATACGCAGTATTTT.

The chain employs TRBV2 and TRBJ1-6; the match to TRBD1 covers 8 bases. This CDR3 is 14 amino acids long. From germline, CDR1 is SNHLY and CDR2 FYNNEI. Losses at the gene ends were 6 bases for V and 10 bases for J; bases not matched to a gene: 8. CDR3 loop: CASRPGQAGSPLHF. DNA for the CDR3: TGTGCCAGCAGGCCGGGACAGGCCGGGTCACCCCTCCACTTT.

The V call is TRBV19, the J call TRBJ1-3, with TRBD1 matching 7 bases. Trimming at V came to 5 bases and at J to 2 bases, leaving 6 bases not matched to a gene. CDR1 and CDR2 (germline): LNHDA, SQIVND (reference sequence). The CDR3 contains 15 residues. The CDR3 reads CASSSTGKTGNTIYF. As DNA, the CDR3 is TGTGCCAGTAGTTCGACAGGGAAAACTGGAAACACCATATATTTT.

V usage is TRBV4-1 and J usage is TRBJ2-2, with D unresolved. CDR1 is MGHRA and CDR2 is YSYEKL in the germline V gene. V was pared by 4 bases and J by 0 bases, with 12 bases between. CDR3 size: 16 residues. The CDR3 DNA reads TGCGCCAGCAGCCGAGCAGTATTGACGAACACCGGGGAGCTGTTTTTT. It encodes CASSRAVLTNTGELFF.

In this sample, this clone turned up a few times. The V and J genes are TRBV7-8 and TRBJ2-3; D uncertain. In germline, CDR1 is SGHVS, CDR2 FQNEAQ. This CDR3 comprises 12 residues. V dropped 5 bases and J dropped 2 bases, with 5 bases sitting between them. This CDR3 reads CASSLITDTQYF. CDR3 sequence (DNA): TGTGCCAGCAGCCTCATCACAGATACGCAGTATTTT.

Here the CDR3 reads CASSQVLAVTDTQYF. The CDR3 DNA reads as TGCGCCAGCAGCCAAGTCCTAGCAGTGACAGATACGCAGTATTTT. V and J are TRBV4-1 and TRBJ2-3, with a weak D call TRBD2 (5 bases). This CDR3 has 15 amino acids. V shed 1 base and J shed 3 bases, with 11 bases lying between them. The V gene's germline CDR1 is MGHRA and CDR2 YSYEKL.

V usage is TRBV28 and J usage is TRBJ1-2; maybe TRBD1 (6 bases). This CDR3 has 14 residues. V was clipped by 6 bases and J by 4 bases, with 15 bases between them. Germline V gene data show CDR1 as MDHEN and CDR2 as SYDVKM. The CDR3 bases are TGTGCCAGCAGCGGGACGCAGGGGTCCTATGGCTACACCTTC. The encoded protein is CASSGTQGSYGYTF.

This chain uses TRBV4-1 with TRBJ1-1; a possible D gene is TRBD1 (6 bases). Germline V CDR1 and CDR2: MGHRA, YSYEKL. Between the trimmed V and J ends, which lost 0 bases and 1 base, there was a span of 18 bases. The CDR3 contains 18 residues. The CDR3 loop is CASSQDLPGAGSNTEAFF. CDR3 coding DNA: TGCGCCAGCAGCCAAGATCTACCGGGGGCAGGGTCGAACACTGAAGCTTTCTTT.

In its sample, this clone was seen once. The CDR3 DNA reads TGTGCCAGCAGTTTGACAGGGTCCAGGACTGAAGCTTTCTTT. Its protein is CASSLTGSRTEAFF. V gene TRBV28 combines with J gene TRBJ1-1, with 7 positions matching TRBD1. The CDR3 runs 14 residues. Germline assignment: CDR1 MDHEN and CDR2 SYDVKM. Germline trimming cut 3 bases from V and 5 bases from J; bases unmatched to any gene: 6.

V is TRBV6-5 and J is TRBJ2-7, with TRBD1 identical over 9 bases. With V trimmed by 4 bases and J by 4 bases, 8 bases remained unmatched. CDR3 size: 15 residues. Looked up from germline, CDR1 is MNHEY and CDR2 is SVGAGI. Written as DNA, the CDR3 is TGTGCCAGCAGTTCAAGCCGGGACAGGGATTACGAGCAGTACTTC. Its translation is CASSSSRDRDYEQYF.

This sequence joins TRBV6-5 and TRBJ2-1; D is perhaps TRBD2 (7 bases). The CDR3 is 14 residues long. The V gene lost 5 bases and the J gene lost 3 bases, with 11 bases spanning the gap. Germline CDR1 is MNHEY and CDR2 is SVGAGI. The CDR3 region is CASSNREGYNEQFF. CDR3 coding DNA: TGTGCCAGCAGTAACAGGGAGGGCTACAATGAGCAGTTCTTC.

The genes are TRBV24-1 and TRBJ2-7; D uncertain. Germline-derived CDR1 and CDR2 are KGHDR and SFDVKD. V was pared by 2 bases and J by 2 bases, with 9 bases between. The CDR3 length is 14 residues. This CDR3 is CATSDSRRPYEQYF. CDR3 sequence (DNA): TGTGCCACCAGTGATTCACGCAGACCCTACGAGCAGTACTTC.

V is TRBV6-6 and J is TRBJ1-1; D may be TRBD1 (5 bases). The CDR3 runs 14 residues. V shed 7 bases and J shed 0 bases, with 12 bases lying between them. Per germline, CDR1 MNHNY and CDR2 SVGAGI (reference sequence). In DNA form, the CDR3 reads TGTGCCAGCAATAAGGGGAGTTTGAACACTGAAGCTTTCTTT. This codes for CASNKGSLNTEAFF.

This chain joins TRBV14 and TRBJ2-3; the D call may be TRBD1 or TRBD2 (5 bases each). Germline CDR1 and CDR2: SGHDN and FVKESK. This CDR3 has 14 residues. V dropped 4 bases and J dropped 3 bases, with 11 bases sitting between them. The CDR3 reads CASSPRGGTDTQYF. The CDR3 DNA sequence: TGTGCCAGCAGCCCGAGGGGTGGGACAGATACGCAGTATTTT.

V usage is TRBV23-1 and J usage is TRBJ2-2, with D maybe TRBD1 (5 bases). TRBV23-1 falls under the ORF class, with uncertain function. Trimming cost V 7 bases and J 2 bases, with 17 bases left between them. The length of the CDR3 is 16 residues. The CDR3 sequence: CASKTRQGDNTGELFF. CDR3 coding DNA: TGCGCCAGCAAAACTCGCCAGGGCGATAACACCGGGGAGCTGTTTTTT.